The 2 T cell receptor beta chains in this list originate from one sample, sequenced in a study of T-cell reconstitution after alpha-beta-depleted transplantation in children. A library of TCRbeta sequences, prepared with unique molecular identifiers, was generated. From the PCR reads, TCRdb called clonotypes with MiXCR, one entry per CDR3 protein. The sample has about 98,000 distinct CDR3 sequences; about a quarter are singletons. The specimen comprised PBMCs, sampled before TCRalphabeta/CD19-depleted stem cell transplant. These receptors originate from a boy under 10 years old with acute lymphoblastic leukemia, due to receive a stem cell transplant.

This chain links TRBV29-1 with TRBJ2-7; D perhaps matches TRBD2 (5 bases). The V and J ends lost 2 bases and 0 bases respectively, with 14 bases between them. Germline CDR1 and CDR2: SQVTM and ANQGSEA. The CDR3 has 15 amino acids. The chain's CDR3 is CSVELYGEVSYEQYF. The CDR3, as DNA: TGCAGCGTTGAATTGTACGGGGAAGTCTCCTACGAGCAGTACTTC.

The rearrangement links TRBV20-1 to TRBJ2-4; 8 bases align to TRBD2. With 0 bases clipped from V and 1 base from J, the junction kept 8 bases outside the gene matches. This CDR3 region has 17 residues. Germline assignment: CDR1 DFQATT and CDR2 SNEGSKA (reference sequence). The CDR3 DNA follows: TGCAGTGCTAGAGATGGCGGGGGGCTGGGGGCCAAAAACATTCAGTACTTC. Protein: CSARDGGGLGAKNIQYF.